This T cell receptor (beta chain) was identified during a study of cytomegalovirus exposure and HLA in healthy donors. Of note for this clone: Its antigen is as yet unknown.

Looked up from germline, CDR1 is GTSNPN and CDR2 is SVGIG (reference sequence). The CDR3 consists of 13 residues. V lost 1 base and J lost 6, with 10 bases in between. PCR employed 60 Vbeta and 13 Jbeta primers. Data came from immunoSEQ multiplex PCR; TCRdb stores just in-frame clones and leaves some out. The sample holds approximately 150,000 clones; about 75% are singletons and the top ten take about 4.3%. Findings and caveats of the study: With later analysis, a missense DCLRE1C variant became linked to TCR beta V- and J-gene trimming.

Material: PBMCs. V and J are TRBV30 and TRBJ1-5; D unclear. This receptor was identified in a young man in good health and CMV-seropositive. CDR3 residues: CAWSASLSQPQHF. The CDR3 coding sequence is TGTGCCTGGAGTGCCTCACTAAGTCAGCCCCAGCATTTT.